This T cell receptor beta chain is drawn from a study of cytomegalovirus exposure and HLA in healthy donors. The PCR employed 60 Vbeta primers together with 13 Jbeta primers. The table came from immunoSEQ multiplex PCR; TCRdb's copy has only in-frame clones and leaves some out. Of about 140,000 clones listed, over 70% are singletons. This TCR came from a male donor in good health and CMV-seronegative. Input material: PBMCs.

CDR3 sequence: CASSLGGNTEAFF. DNA for the CDR3: TGCGCCAGCAGCTTGGGCGGAAACACTGAAGCTTTCTTT. The chain combines TRBV5-1 with TRBJ1-1; D not certain. CDR1 and CDR2 (germline): SGHRS, YFSETQ. Between the trimmed V and J ends, which lost 0 bases and 2 bases, there was a span of 5 bases. The CDR3 runs to 13 residues.